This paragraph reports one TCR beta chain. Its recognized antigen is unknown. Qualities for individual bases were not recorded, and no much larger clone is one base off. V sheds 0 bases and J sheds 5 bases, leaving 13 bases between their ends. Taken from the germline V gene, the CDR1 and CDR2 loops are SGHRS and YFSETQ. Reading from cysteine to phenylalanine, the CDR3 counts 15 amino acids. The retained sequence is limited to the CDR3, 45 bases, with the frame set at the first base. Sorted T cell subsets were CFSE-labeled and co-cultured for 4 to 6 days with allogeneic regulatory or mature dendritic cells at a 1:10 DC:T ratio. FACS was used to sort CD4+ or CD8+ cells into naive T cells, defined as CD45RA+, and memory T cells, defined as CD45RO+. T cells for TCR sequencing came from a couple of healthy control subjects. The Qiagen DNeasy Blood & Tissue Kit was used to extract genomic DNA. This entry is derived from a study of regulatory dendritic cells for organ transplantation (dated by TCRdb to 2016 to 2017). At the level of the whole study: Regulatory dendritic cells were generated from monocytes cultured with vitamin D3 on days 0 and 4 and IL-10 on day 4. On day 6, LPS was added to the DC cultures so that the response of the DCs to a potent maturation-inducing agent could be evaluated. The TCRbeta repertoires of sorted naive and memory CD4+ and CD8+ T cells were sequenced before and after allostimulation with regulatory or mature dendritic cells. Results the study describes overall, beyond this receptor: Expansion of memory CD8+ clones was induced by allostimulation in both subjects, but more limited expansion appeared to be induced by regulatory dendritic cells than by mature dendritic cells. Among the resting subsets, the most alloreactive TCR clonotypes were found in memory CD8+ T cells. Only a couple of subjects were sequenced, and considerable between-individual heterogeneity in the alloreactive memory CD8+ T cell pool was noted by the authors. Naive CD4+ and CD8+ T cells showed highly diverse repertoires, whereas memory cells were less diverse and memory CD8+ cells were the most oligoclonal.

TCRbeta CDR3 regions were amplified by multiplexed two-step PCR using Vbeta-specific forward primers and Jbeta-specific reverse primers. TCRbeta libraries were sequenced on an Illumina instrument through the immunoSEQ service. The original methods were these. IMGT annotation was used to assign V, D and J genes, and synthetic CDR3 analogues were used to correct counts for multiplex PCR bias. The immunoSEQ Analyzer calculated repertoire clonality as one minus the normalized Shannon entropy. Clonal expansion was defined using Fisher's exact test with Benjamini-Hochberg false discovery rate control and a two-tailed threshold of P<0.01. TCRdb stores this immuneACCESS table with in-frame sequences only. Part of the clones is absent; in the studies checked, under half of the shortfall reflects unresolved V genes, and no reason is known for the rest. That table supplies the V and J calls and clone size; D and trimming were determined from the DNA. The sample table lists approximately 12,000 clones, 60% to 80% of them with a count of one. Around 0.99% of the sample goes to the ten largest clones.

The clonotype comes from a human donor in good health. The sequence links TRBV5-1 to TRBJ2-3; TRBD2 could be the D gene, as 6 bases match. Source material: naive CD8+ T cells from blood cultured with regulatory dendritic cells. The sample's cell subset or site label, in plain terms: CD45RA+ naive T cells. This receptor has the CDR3 CASSLVGTQEDTQYF. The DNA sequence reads TGCGCCAGCAGCTTGGTCGGGACTCAAGAAGATACGCAGTATTTT.